The 28 T cell receptor beta chains below were found in one sample sequenced in a study of shared clonotypes between healthy human individuals (TCRdb year 2020). Receptors were amplified or captured by the immunoSEQ multiplex PCR assay. Here the immuneACCESS table is served through TCRdb, limited to in-frame sequences with V and J called. Missing clones are a known gap in these copies; in checked studies unresolved V genes cover under half, and the rest lacks a known reason. The sample table contains about 470,000 clones; only one count was recorded for 70% to 80% of them. The top ten hold about 13% of the sample. Input material: PBMCs. These TCRs come from a woman aged 40 to 50 in good health. Some clones in this sample may be carry-over from other donors' samples.

The rearrangement uses TRBV9 and TRBJ2-1, with D possibly TRBD2 on 5 matching bases. Trimming removed 3 bases at V and 8 bases at J, with 18 bases between. Germline V gene lookup returns CDR1 SGDLS and CDR2 YYNGEE. The CDR3 sequence is 15 residues long. This chain's CDR3 is CASSDRRGLWDEQFF. CDR3 sequence (DNA): TGTGCCAGCAGCGACCGCCGCGGACTGTGGGATGAGCAGTTCTTC.

V is TRBV5-1 and J is TRBJ2-5; D perhaps matches TRBD2 (6 bases). Germline V CDR1 and CDR2: SGHRS, YFSETQ. Between the trimmed V and J ends, which lost 4 bases and 1 base, there was a span of 11 bases. The CDR3 sequence is 14 residues long. CDR3 nucleotides: TGCGCCAGCAGCCCCACGGGACTCCAAGAGACCCAGTACTTC. Translated, it gives CASSPTGLQETQYF.

This chain connects TRBV5-4 to TRBJ2-1; tentatively, D is TRBD1 or TRBD2 (5 bases each). V gave up 3 bases and J gave up 5 bases, with 15 bases separating them. CDR3 length equals 15 residues. CDR1 and CDR2 from the germline V gene are SGHNT and YYREEE (reference sequence). The CDR3 loop reads CASSSRGRGDNEQFF. The CDR3 bases are TGTGCCAGCAGCTCAAGGGGACGAGGGGACAATGAGCAGTTCTTC.

This chain uses TRBV11-2 with TRBJ2-7, with 7 bases matching TRBD2. This CDR3 is 15 amino acids long. CDR1 is SGHAT and CDR2 is FQNNGV in the germline V gene. The J segment lost 3 bases and the V segment lost 1 base, leaving 6 bases of the junction unmatched. CDR3 loop: CASSLGASGLYEQYF. The CDR3 region has the DNA TGTGCCAGCAGCTTAGGGGCTAGCGGTCTCTACGAGCAGTACTTC.

The chain couples TRBV25-1 to TRBJ2-7; TRBD2 matches 8 bases. Germline V gene lookup returns CDR1 MGHDK and CDR2 SYGVNS. The CDR3 spans 12 residues. V lost 3 bases, J lost 13 bases, and 8 bases stayed unmatched. CDR3 nucleotides: TGTGCCAGCAGTGAGGCAGGGACTAGAGAATACTTC. Translating it yields CASSEAGTREYF.

This clone was counted many times. The chain joins TRBV19 to TRBJ1-5; D might be TRBD1 (5 bases). Trimming took 6 bases from V and 2 from J, leaving 20 bases between them. The length of the CDR3 is 17 residues. In germline, CDR1 is LNHDA, CDR2 SQIVND (reference sequence). The CDR3 DNA is TGTGCCAGTAGCACCCCGAGGGCCCGGGGGGGCAATCAGCCCCAGCATTTT. It encodes CASSTPRARGGNQPQHF.

Details on this clone: A much larger clone differs from this one at a single base, so this may be a read error. The J gene is TRBJ1-2, the V gene TRBV11-2, with 7 bases identical to TRBD1. This CDR3 is 13 amino acids long. V lost 4 bases, J lost 2 bases, and 1 base stayed unmatched. Germline CDR1 SGHAT, CDR2 FQNNGV. The chain's CDR3 is CASSSDRNYGYTF. The DNA for the CDR3 is TGTGCCAGCAGCTCGGACAGGAACTATGGCTACACCTTC.

J is TRBJ2-1 and V is TRBV6-6; TRBD2 agrees at 9 bases. The CDR3 totals 15 residues. Germline CDR1 reads MNHNY; CDR2 reads SVGAGI (reference sequence). The V gene end was trimmed by 10 bases and the J gene end by 0 bases; junction bases not matched to a gene: 7. The CDR3 sequence: CATQAGGHSYNEQFF. The CDR3 nucleotides read TGTGCCACTCAGGCGGGAGGGCACTCCTACAATGAGCAGTTCTTC.

This chain connects TRBV18 to TRBJ1-1; the match to TRBD1 covers 7 bases. V was pared by 3 bases and J by 1 base, with 2 bases of the junction left unmatched. The CDR3 totals 14 residues. Germline loops: CDR1 KGHSH, CDR2 LQKENI. The CDR3 sequence is CASSPGQQNTEAFF. CDR3 sequence (DNA): TGTGCCAGCTCACCGGGACAGCAGAACACTGAAGCTTTCTTT.

This clone was detected only a few times. The chain uses TRBV5-1 and TRBJ2-2; the D is unclear. The CDR3 consists of 14 residues. V was shortened by 3 bases and J by 2 bases, with 8 bases between the two germline ends. In germline, CDR1 is SGHRS, CDR2 YFSETQ. This chain's CDR3 is CASSSSGNTGELFF. CDR3 in DNA: TGCGCCAGCAGCTCGTCAGGAAACACCGGGGAGCTGTTTTTT.

The chain employs TRBV28 and TRBJ2-1, with no clear D. Germline V lookup: CDR1 MDHEN, CDR2 SYDVKM. The CDR3 consists of 14 residues. V lost 5 bases, J lost 4 bases, and 12 bases lay in between. Here the CDR3 DNA reads TGTGCCAGCAGTCGACTGTCTACGTACAATGAGCAGTTCTTC. Translated: CASSRLSTYNEQFF.

The rearrangement joins TRBV4-2 to TRBJ2-1; D remains unclear. Germline V gives CDR1 LGHNA, CDR2 YNFKEQ. The CDR3 covers 14 residues. Trimming left V 1 base short and J 5 bases short, with 9 bases between. The CDR3 DNA reads as TGTGCCAGCAGCCAAGGTAGGGCGAACAATGAGCAGTTCTTC. Protein: CASSQGRANNEQFF.

J is TRBJ2-7 and V is TRBV10-3; a weak D match, TRBD2 (6 bases). V lost 2 bases and J 0 bases, leaving 14 bases between the germline ends. CDR1 and CDR2 from the germline V gene are ENHRY and SYGVKD. There are 16 residues in the CDR3. CDR3 protein: CAISEGPAGNSYEQYF. For the CDR3, the DNA is TGTGCCATCAGTGAGGGTCCAGCGGGCAACTCCTACGAGCAGTACTTC.

On this clone: Within the sample, other DNA sequences also encode this same CDR3. V is TRBV6-5 and J is TRBJ2-1; TRBD2 matches 8 bases. Losses at the gene ends were 6 bases for V and 1 base for J; bases not matched to a gene: 5. CDR1 and CDR2 from the germline V gene are MNHEY and SVGAGI. This CDR3 has 15 residues. The CDR3 loop reads CASSPTSGSYNEQFF. The DNA for the CDR3 is TGTGCCAGCAGCCCTACTAGCGGTTCCTACAATGAGCAGTTCTTC.

This clone turned up a few times. With a much larger clone just one base away, this may be a read error. Other DNA sequences of this sample code for an identical CDR3. This chain links TRBV25-1 with TRBJ1-1; tentatively, D is TRBD1 (6 bases). This CDR3 region has 12 residues. Per the germline V gene, CDR1 is MGHDK and CDR2 is SYGVNS. Trimming took off 6 bases at V and 1 base at J, with 6 bases between the two ends. As DNA, the CDR3 is TGTGCCAGCAGGGGACAGAACACTGAAGCTTTCTTT. Translating it yields CASRGQNTEAFF.

The chain joins TRBV7-9 to TRBJ2-1; D not resolved. Deletions cut 5 bases from V and 5 bases from J, with 7 bases between. Germline values: CDR1 SEHNR, CDR2 FQNEAQ (reference sequence). The CDR3 extends over 12 amino acids. The CDR3 reads CASSPGDNEQFF. The CDR3 DNA follows: TGTGCCAGCAGCCCTGGAGACAATGAGCAGTTCTTC.

The CDR3 nucleotides are TGCAGCGTTGTAGGGGCTAAGTCCTACAATGAGCAGTTCTTC. It encodes CSVVGAKSYNEQFF. The chain links TRBV29-1 to TRBJ2-1; a possible D gene is TRBD1 (5 bases). V was cut by 4 bases and J by 1 base, with 11 bases left in between. Germline CDR1 and CDR2: SQVTM and ANQGSEA. CDR3 length: 14 residues.

The gene calls are TRBV9 and TRBJ1-3; D remains unclear. V was cut by 1 base and J by 0 bases, with 5 bases left in between. CDR1 and CDR2 from the germline V gene are SGDLS and YYNGEE. CDR3 length: 14 amino acids. The CDR3 sequence is CASSVRNSGNTIYF. The CDR3 DNA sequence: TGTGCCAGCAGCGTACGCAACTCTGGAAACACCATATATTTT. Together with reference TRBV9 and TRBJ1-3, the CDR3 gives the full variable domain: DSGVTQTPKHLITATGQRVTLRCSPRSGDLSVYWYQQSLDQGLQFLIQYYNGEERAKGNILERFSAQQFPDLHSELNLSSLELGDSALYFCASSVRNSGNTIYFGEGSWLTVV.

The J gene is TRBJ2-1, the V gene TRBV18, with TRBD1 identical over 10 bases. Per the germline V gene, CDR1 is KGHSH and CDR2 is LQKENI. The V gene end was trimmed by 4 bases and the J gene end by 7 bases; junction bases not matched to a gene: 1. The CDR3 loop spans 13 amino acids. CDR3 sequence: CASSRTGGNEQFF. Written as DNA, the CDR3 is TGTGCCAGCTCACGGACAGGGGGGAATGAGCAGTTCTTC.

This clone was observed a few times. The chain carries TRBV9 and TRBJ1-1; 7 positions match TRBD1. Germline V gives CDR1 SGDLS, CDR2 YYNGEE. J gave up 11 bases and V 6 bases, and 13 bases lay outside the gene matches. The CDR3 consists of 13 residues. The CDR3 DNA reads TGTGCCAGCAACCCAGTGGGCAGGGGGACCGCTTTCTTT. Protein product: CASNPVGRGTAFF.

The chain is built from TRBV5-1 and TRBJ2-3; 8 positions match TRBD2. The trim removed 4 bases at V and 9 bases at J, leaving 13 bases unmatched. The germline V gene encodes CDR1 SGHRS and CDR2 YFSETQ. The length of the CDR3 is 15 residues. CDR3 DNA sequence: TGCGCCAGCAGCCCCGGGACTAGAAGCTCTATGACGCAGTATTTT. Its protein product is CASSPGTRSSMTQYF.

The V gene is TRBV30, the J gene TRBJ1-5; 7 bases are a match to TRBD1. This CDR3 comprises 14 residues. With V trimmed by 2 bases and J by 5 bases, 6 bases remained unmatched. The germline V gene has CDR1 GTSNPN and CDR2 SVGIG (reference sequence). The CDR3 spells CAWSQGTVDQPQHF. CDR3 in DNA: TGTGCCTGGAGTCAAGGGACAGTAGATCAGCCCCAGCATTTT.

In its sample, this clone was seen a few times. This chain links TRBV5-6 with TRBJ1-4; tentative D call: TRBD1 (5 bases). V was cut by 2 bases and J by 3 bases, with 8 bases left in between. The CDR3 length is 14 residues. Germline-derived CDR1 and CDR2 are SGHDT and YYEEEE. CDR3 loop: CASSFQGANEKLFF. The CDR3 DNA is TGTGCCAGCAGCTTCCAGGGAGCTAATGAAAAACTGTTTTTT.

This rearrangement joins TRBV19 to TRBJ2-7, with 11 bases aligning to TRBD1. The V and J ends lost 5 bases and 6 bases, in that order; junction bases with no gene match: 3. The CDR3 is 13 amino acids. The germline V gene has CDR1 LNHDA and CDR2 SQIVND (reference sequence). The CDR3 spells CASSRDRGFEQYF. CDR3 in DNA: TGTGCCAGTAGTCGGGACAGGGGGTTCGAGCAGTACTTC.

This rearrangement joins TRBV18 to TRBJ1-1; tentatively, D is TRBD1 (6 bases). In germline, CDR1 is KGHSH, CDR2 LQKENI. CDR3 length: 14 amino acids. V was clipped by 6 bases and J by 0 bases, with 11 bases between them. The CDR3 DNA is TGTGCCAGCTCCCCAGGGGACATGAACACTGAAGCTTTCTTT. Protein sequence: CASSPGDMNTEAFF.

Points on this clone: The junction does not match germline at one end; this may be a read error. J is TRBJ2-7 and V is TRBV10-3, with 7 bases that match TRBD2. The CDR3 has 13 residues. CDR1 and CDR2 from the germline V gene are ENHRY and SYGVKD. The CDR3 DNA reads TGCGCCATCAAGCGGGAAATGGCCTACGGGCAGTACTTC. This codes for CAIKREMAYGQYF.

The chain has TRBV7-3 and TRBJ2-3; D is unresolved. From germline, CDR1 is SGHTA and CDR2 FQGTGA. V was clipped by 5 bases and J by 3 bases, with 15 bases between them. The CDR3 is made up of 15 amino acids. CDR3 region: CASSPDPLKTDTQYF. In DNA form, the CDR3 reads TGTGCCAGCAGCCCCGACCCCCTGAAAACAGATACGCAGTATTTT.

The chain combines TRBV4-3 with TRBJ2-1; TRBD2 aligns across 8 bases. Looked up from germline, CDR1 is LGHNA and CDR2 is YSLEER. The CDR3 sequence is 15 residues long. J gave up 5 bases and V 5 bases, and 8 bases lay outside the gene matches. CDR3 region: CASSTSGRRDNEQFF. In DNA, the CDR3 is TGCGCCAGCAGCACGAGCGGGAGACGCGACAATGAGCAGTTCTTC.